This TCR beta chain was retrieved from a study of T cell repertoires in cytomegalovirus infection. Study background: CMV epitopes that were recently identified and HLA-C-restricted were used alongside well-studied HLA-B-restricted ones. The public TCR beta signatures pointed to both CMV infection and matching HLA type. Study-wide points: Carriage of CMV together with the relevant HLA was identifiable through cumulative public TCR beta family frequency. Clonotypes of TCR beta that were HLA-C-restricted and CMV-specific dominated the ex vivo response.

Regarding this clonotype: Its antigen is currently unknown.

TCRdb ran MiXCR on the reads and lists one entry per CDR3 protein. Seen here are tens of thousands of distinct CDR3 sequences, approximately 45% observed once, and the top ten hold 85% to 95%. In germline, CDR1 is LNHNV, CDR2 YYDKDF (reference sequence). CDR3 size: 16 residues. V was pared by 0 bases and J by 0 bases, with 5 bases of the junction left unmatched. Sequences were derived from CD8+ T cells from cultured PBMCs, sampled from culture after CMV antigen stimulation. This rearrangement joins TRBV15 to TRBJ2-7, with 7 bases aligning to TRBD2. The TCR originated in a human donor in good health (CMV status not recorded). Some clones in this sample may be carry-over from other donors' samples. CDR3 sequence: CATSRDGGRSSYEQYF. In DNA, the CDR3 is TGTGCCACCAGCAGAGACGGGGGGAGGAGCTCCTACGAGCAGTACTTC.